A selection of T cell receptor beta chains follows, all from one sample in a study of blood T cell repertoires in COVID-19. Method: immunoSEQ multiplex PCR; TCRdb's copy keeps in-frame clones and lacks some. The sample holds about 220,000 clones, approximately 86% seen once. Sequences were obtained from peripheral blood. These receptors all stem from a woman aged 25 to 39 who had recovered from COVID-19. Both conserved end residues are part of each CDR3. Fields, in order: CDR3 length, V gene, J gene, D gene, clone size, CDR3 protein, CDR3 DNA. The D gene is left open where the match is weak. Expanded clones get a size class; other rows say once, few or many, or leave the size out.

>15|TRBV29-1|TRBJ2-3|TRBD1|NA
CSVERPDRGTDTQYF
TGCAGCGTTGAAAGACCGGACAGGGGGACAGATACGCAGTATTTT
>16|TRBV6-2/TRBV6-3|TRBJ2-6|NA|NA
CASSSHGTSGANVLTF
TGTGCCAGCAGTTCCCACGGGACATCTGGGGCCAACGTCCTGACTTTC
>15|TRBV5-6|TRBJ1-1|NA|few
CASSWVLTGNTEAFF
TGTGCCAGCAGCTGGGTATTGACGGGGAACACTGAAGCTTTCTTT
>14|TRBV7-9|TRBJ1-1|NA|NA
CASSPQGGNTEAFF
TGTGCCAGCAGCCCCCAGGGCGGGAACACTGAAGCTTTCTTT
>15|TRBV2|TRBJ1-5|NA|NA
CASSDRAVGNQPQHF
TGTGCCAGCAGTGACAGGGCAGTGGGCAATCAGCCCCAGCATTTT
>15|TRBV7-2|TRBJ2-2|TRBD1|NA
CASSSRTGKTGELFF
TGTGCCAGCAGCTCCCGGACAGGGAAAACCGGGGAGCTGTTTTTT
>14|TRBV6-6|TRBJ2-5|TRBD1|NA
CASSRTGGTKTQYF
TGTGCCAGCAGTAGGACAGGGGGCACGAAGACCCAGTACTTC
>16|TRBV7-3|TRBJ2-3|TRBD1|NA
CASSTGTGSSTDTQYF
TGTGCCAGCAGCACCGGGACAGGGAGTAGCACAGATACGCAGTATTTT
>16|TRBV6-1|TRBJ1-1|TRBD1|NA
CASSGPGQGWTTEAFF
TGTGCCAGCAGTGGACCGGGACAGGGATGGACCACTGAAGCTTTCTTT
>19|TRBV9|TRBJ2-6|TRBD1|NA
CASSVEIGTESSGANVLTF
TGTGCCAGCAGCGTAGAAATCGGGACAGAATCCTCTGGGGCCAACGTCCTGACTTTC
>14|TRBV7-9|TRBJ2-1|NA|NA
CASSLETGYNEQFF
TGTGCCAGCAGCTTAGAGACAGGATACAATGAGCAGTTCTTC
>15|TRBV19|TRBJ1-3|TRBD1|NA
CASSTQGGTGNTIYF
TGTGCCAGTAGTACCCAGGGGGGAACTGGAAACACCATATATTTT
>16|TRBV6-5|TRBJ2-3|TRBD2|once
CASSSSSGGATDTQYF
TGTGCCAGCAGTTCCTCTAGCGGGGGGGCCACAGATACGCAGTATTTT
>16|TRBV6-4|TRBJ2-5|NA|few
CASSEGRGRGQETQYF
TGTGCCAGCAGTGAGGGGCGGGGAAGGGGTCAAGAGACCCAGTACTTC
>14|TRBV9|TRBJ2-1|TRBD2|NA
CASSVGAGKNEQFF
TGTGCCAGCAGCGTAGGAGCGGGGAAAAATGAGCAGTTCTTC
>17|TRBV9|TRBJ2-3|NA|NA
CASSVGHGLQWADTQYF
TGTGCCAGCAGCGTAGGTCACGGCCTACAGTGGGCAGATACGCAGTATTTT
>15|TRBV2|TRBJ1-2|NA|NA
CASSYQFSSDYGYTF
TGTGCCAGCAGTTACCAATTCTCCAGCGACTATGGCTACACCTTC
>15|TRBV5-1|TRBJ1-6|NA|NA
CASSARGGDNSPLHF
TGCGCCAGCAGCGCCAGGGGTGGGGATAATTCACCCCTCCACTTT
>15|TRBV19|TRBJ1-5|NA|NA
CASSIFSLDNQPQHF
TGTGCCAGTAGTATATTCTCCCTAGACAATCAGCCCCAGCATTTT
>12|TRBV2|TRBJ2-3|TRBD1|NA
CATRQGIDTQYF
TGTGCCACCCGACAGGGAATAGATACGCAGTATTTT
>13|TRBV5-6|TRBJ1-2|NA|NA
CASSTGRADGYTF
TGTGCCAGCAGCACCGGCAGGGCGGATGGCTACACCTTC
>18|TRBV27|TRBJ2-2|TRBD2|NA
CASTQLTLAAKITGELFF
TGTGCCAGCACCCAACTCACACTAGCGGCAAAAATCACCGGGGAGCTGTTTTTT
>13|TRBV12-3/TRBV12-4|TRBJ2-1|NA|once
CASSIQVYNEQFF
TGTGCCAGCAGCATACAGGTTTACAATGAGCAGTTCTTC
>15|TRBV19|TRBJ1-2|NA|few
CASSISGLLNYGYTF
TGTGCCAGTAGCATCTCAGGGCTTCTCAACTATGGCTACACCTTC
>14|TRBV9|TRBJ2-3|NA|NA
CASSIRGVTDTQYF
TGTGCCAGCAGCATCCGCGGGGTTACAGATACGCAGTATTTT
>14|TRBV7-8|TRBJ1-1|NA|NA
CASSLTGSFTEAFF
TGTGCCAGCAGCTTAACAGGGTCTTTCACTGAAGCTTTCTTT
>14|TRBV4-1|TRBJ1-1|TRBD1|NA
CASSQPDRATEAFF
TGCGCCAGCAGCCAACCTGACAGGGCCACTGAAGCTTTCTTT
>14|TRBV9|TRBJ2-7|TRBD2|NA
CASSEGSGAYEQYF
TGTGCCAGCAGCGAAGGTAGCGGGGCCTACGAGCAGTACTTC
>13|TRBV5-5|TRBJ1-1|NA|once
CASSYITNTEAFF
TGTGCCAGCAGCTACATTACAAACACTGAAGCTTTCTTT
>15|TRBV9|TRBJ2-1|TRBD1|NA
CASNPRQGPYNEQFF
TGTGCCAGCAACCCTAGACAGGGGCCCTACAATGAGCAGTTCTTC
>19|TRBV6-2/TRBV6-3|TRBJ2-1|TRBD2|NA
CASSYFEGLAGDLYNEQFF
TGTGCCAGCAGTTACTTCGAGGGACTAGCGGGGGATCTTTACAATGAGCAGTTCTTC
>18|TRBV3-1/TRBV3-2|TRBJ2-5|TRBD1|NA
CASSQVLGAGGGGETQYF
TGTGCCAGCAGCCAAGTGCTTGGGGCAGGGGGCGGTGGAGAGACCCAGTACTTC
>16|TRBV2|TRBJ2-2|TRBD2|once
CASSSRAGGPPGELFF
TGTGCCAGCAGCTCCCGCGCGGGGGGGCCTCCCGGGGAGCTGTTTTTT
>14|TRBV6-1|TRBJ1-6|NA|few
CASSESGGGSPLHF
TGTGCCAGCAGTGAATCTGGGGGCGGATCACCCCTCCACTTT
>17|TRBV12-5|TRBJ2-2|TRBD1|NA
CASGSNRDRVLAGELFF
TGTGCTAGTGGTTCAAACCGGGACAGGGTTCTGGCCGGGGAGCTGTTTTTT
>15|TRBV3-1/TRBV3-2|TRBJ1-2|NA|NA
CASSQLDRPNYGYTF
TGTGCCAGCAGCCAACTGGACAGACCTAACTATGGCTACACCTTC
>12|TRBV6-5|TRBJ2-7|NA|NA
CASSTNTYEQYF
TGTGCCAGCAGTACGAACACCTACGAGCAGTACTTC
>14|TRBV7-7|TRBJ2-2|NA|NA
CASSSGLFAGELFF
TGTGCCAGCAGCTCAGGGCTTTTTGCCGGGGAGCTGTTTTTT
>17|TRBV27|TRBJ2-7|TRBD2|NA
CASSPLRLAGEIDEQYF
TGTGCCAGCAGCCCTCTCCGACTAGCGGGGGAGATCGACGAGCAGTACTTC
>13|TRBV5-4|TRBJ2-2|NA|NA
CASSSQGTGELFF
TGTGCCAGCAGCTCCCAGGGTACCGGGGAGCTGTTTTTT
>13|TRBV7-2|TRBJ1-2|NA|NA
CASSLSRIYGYTF
TGTGCCAGCAGCTTAAGCAGGATCTATGGCTACACCTTC
>14|TRBV18|TRBJ1-4|NA|NA
CASSPETTNEKLFF
TGTGCCAGCTCCCCGGAGACAACTAATGAAAAACTGTTTTTT
>12|TRBV14|TRBJ1-2|NA|NA
CASSQVSGGYTF
TGTGCCAGCAGCCAAGTTTCGGGTGGCTACACCTTC
>14|TRBV6-4|TRBJ2-2|NA|NA
CASSDSPGTGELFF
TGTGCCAGCAGTGACTCACCGGGGACCGGGGAGCTGTTTTTT